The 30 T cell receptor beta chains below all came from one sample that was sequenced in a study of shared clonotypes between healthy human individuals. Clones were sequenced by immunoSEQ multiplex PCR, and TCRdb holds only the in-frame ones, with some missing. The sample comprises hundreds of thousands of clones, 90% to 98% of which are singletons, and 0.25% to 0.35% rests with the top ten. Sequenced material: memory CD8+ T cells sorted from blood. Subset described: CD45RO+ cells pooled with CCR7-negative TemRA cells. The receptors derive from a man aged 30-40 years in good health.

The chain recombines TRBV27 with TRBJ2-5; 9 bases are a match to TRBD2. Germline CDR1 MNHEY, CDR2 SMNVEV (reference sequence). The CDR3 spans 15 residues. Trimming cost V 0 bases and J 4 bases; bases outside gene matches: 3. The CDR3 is CASSLSSGSGETQYF. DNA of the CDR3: TGTGCCAGCAGTTTATCTAGCGGGAGCGGAGAGACCCAGTACTTC.

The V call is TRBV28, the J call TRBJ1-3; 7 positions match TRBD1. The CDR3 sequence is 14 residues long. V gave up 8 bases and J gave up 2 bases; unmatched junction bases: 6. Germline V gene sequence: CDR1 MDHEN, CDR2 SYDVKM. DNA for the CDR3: TGTGCCAGCGGACGGGGGACAGCTGGAAACACCATATATTTT. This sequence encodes CASGRGTAGNTIYF.

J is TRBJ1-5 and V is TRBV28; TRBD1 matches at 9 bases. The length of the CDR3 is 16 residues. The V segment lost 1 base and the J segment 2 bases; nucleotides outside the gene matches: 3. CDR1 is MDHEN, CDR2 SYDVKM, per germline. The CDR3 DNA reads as TGTGCCAGCAGTTTATCTACAGGGGGCCGCAATCAGCCCCAGCATTTT. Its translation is CASSLSTGGRNQPQHF.

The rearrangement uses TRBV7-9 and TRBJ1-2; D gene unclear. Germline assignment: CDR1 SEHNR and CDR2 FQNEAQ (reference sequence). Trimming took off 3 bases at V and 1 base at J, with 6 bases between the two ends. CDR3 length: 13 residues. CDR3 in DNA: TGTGCCAGCAGCTTCTCGCTTAACTATGGCTACACCTTC. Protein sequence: CASSFSLNYGYTF.

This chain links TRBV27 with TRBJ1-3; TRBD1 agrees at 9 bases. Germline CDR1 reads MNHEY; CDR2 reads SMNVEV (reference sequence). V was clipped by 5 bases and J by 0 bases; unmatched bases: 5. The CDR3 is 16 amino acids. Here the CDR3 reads CASSRTGGSSGNTIYF. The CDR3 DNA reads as TGTGCCAGCAGTCGAACAGGGGGCTCCTCTGGAAACACCATATATTTT.

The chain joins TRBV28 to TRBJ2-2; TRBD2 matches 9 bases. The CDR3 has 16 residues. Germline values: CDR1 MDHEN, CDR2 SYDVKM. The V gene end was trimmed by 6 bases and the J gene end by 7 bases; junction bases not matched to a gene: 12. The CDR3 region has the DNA TGTGCCAGCAGCCGCCCTAGCGGGAACGGGGTCGGGGAGCTGTTTTTT. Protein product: CASSRPSGNGVGELFF.

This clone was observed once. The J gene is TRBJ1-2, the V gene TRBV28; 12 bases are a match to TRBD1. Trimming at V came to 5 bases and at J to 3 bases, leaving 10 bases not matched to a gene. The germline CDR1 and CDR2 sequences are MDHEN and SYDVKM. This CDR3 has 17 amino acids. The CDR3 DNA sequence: TGTGCCAGCAGTACCGGGACAGGGGGCGCCCCCTACTATGGCTACACCTTC. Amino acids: CASSTGTGGAPYYGYTF.

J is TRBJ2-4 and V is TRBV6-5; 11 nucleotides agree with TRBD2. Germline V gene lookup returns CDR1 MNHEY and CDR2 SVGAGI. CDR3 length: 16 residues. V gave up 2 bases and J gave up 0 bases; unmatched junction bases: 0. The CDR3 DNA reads TGTGCCAGCAGTTACGGGACTAGCGGAGCCAAAAACATTCAGTACTTC. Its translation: CASSYGTSGAKNIQYF.

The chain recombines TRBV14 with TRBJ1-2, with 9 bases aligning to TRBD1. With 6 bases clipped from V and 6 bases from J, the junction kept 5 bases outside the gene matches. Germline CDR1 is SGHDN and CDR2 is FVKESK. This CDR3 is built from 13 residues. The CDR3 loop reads CASRQTGGNGYTF. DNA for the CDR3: TGTGCCAGCAGGCAGACAGGGGGAAATGGCTACACCTTC.

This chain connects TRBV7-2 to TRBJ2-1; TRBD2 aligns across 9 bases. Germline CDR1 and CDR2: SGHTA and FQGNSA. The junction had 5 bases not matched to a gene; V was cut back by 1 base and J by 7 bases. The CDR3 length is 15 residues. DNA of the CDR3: TGTGCCAGCAGCTTAGTAGCGGGAGTTTGGAATGAGCAGTTCTTC. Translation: CASSLVAGVWNEQFF.

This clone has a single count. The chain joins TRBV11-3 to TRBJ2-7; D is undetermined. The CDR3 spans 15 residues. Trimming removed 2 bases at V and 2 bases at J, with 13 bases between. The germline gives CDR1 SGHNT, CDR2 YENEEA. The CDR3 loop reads CASSLSARGAYEQYF. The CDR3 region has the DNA TGTGCCAGCAGCTTATCCGCGAGAGGCGCCTACGAGCAGTACTTC.

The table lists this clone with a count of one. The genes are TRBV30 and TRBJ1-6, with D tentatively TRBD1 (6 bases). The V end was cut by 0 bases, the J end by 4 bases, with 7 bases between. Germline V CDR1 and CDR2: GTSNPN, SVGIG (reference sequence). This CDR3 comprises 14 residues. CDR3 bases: TGTGCCTGGAGTGTACAGGGATATAATTCACCCCTCCACTTT. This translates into CAWSVQGYNSPLHF.

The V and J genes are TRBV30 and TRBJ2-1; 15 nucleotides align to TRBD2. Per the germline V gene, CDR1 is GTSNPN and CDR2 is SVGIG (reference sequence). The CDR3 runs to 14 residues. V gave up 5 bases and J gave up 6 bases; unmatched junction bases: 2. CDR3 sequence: CAWRGLAGGNEQFF. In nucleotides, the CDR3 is TGTGCCTGGCGGGGACTAGCGGGAGGCAATGAGCAGTTCTTC.

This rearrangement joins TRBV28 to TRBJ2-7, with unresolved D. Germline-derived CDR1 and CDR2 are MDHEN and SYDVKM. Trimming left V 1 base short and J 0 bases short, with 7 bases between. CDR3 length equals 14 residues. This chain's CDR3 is CASSLYVHSYEQYF. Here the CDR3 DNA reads TGTGCCAGCAGTTTATACGTCCACTCCTACGAGCAGTACTTC.

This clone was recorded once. Here the CDR3 DNA reads TGTGCCAGCAGTTACTCAGGGGAGAGCAATCAGCCCCAGCATTTT. Amino acids: CASSYSGESNQPQHF. V and J are TRBV6-5 and TRBJ1-5; weak D call: TRBD1 (5 bases). This CDR3 region has 15 residues. Trimming pared 0 bases from V and 1 base from J, leaving 7 bases between. Germline V lookup: CDR1 MNHEY, CDR2 SVGAGI.

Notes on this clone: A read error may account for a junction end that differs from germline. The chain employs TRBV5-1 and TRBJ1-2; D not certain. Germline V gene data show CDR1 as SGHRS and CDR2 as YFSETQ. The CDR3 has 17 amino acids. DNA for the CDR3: TGCGCCGGCAGCCCCGCCCCCGGACGGATAGATAACTATGGCTACACCTTC. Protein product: CAGSPAPGRIDNYGYTF.

DNA of the CDR3: TGTGCCAGTAAATCCGGAAACCCCTACGAGCAGTACTTC. Translation: CASKSGNPYEQYF. The chain is built from TRBV19 and TRBJ2-7; D gene unclear. CDR1 is LNHDA, CDR2 SQIVND, per germline (reference sequence). The V gene lost 7 bases and the J gene lost 2 bases, with 12 bases spanning the gap. This CDR3 is built from 13 residues.

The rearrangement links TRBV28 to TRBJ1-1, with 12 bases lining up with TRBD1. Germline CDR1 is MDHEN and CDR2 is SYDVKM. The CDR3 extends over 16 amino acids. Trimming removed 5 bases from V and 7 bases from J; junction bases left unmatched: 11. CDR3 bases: TGTGCCAGCAGTCTGTGGGCGGGACAGGGGGCGGTTGAAGCTTTCTTT. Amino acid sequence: CASSLWAGQGAVEAFF.

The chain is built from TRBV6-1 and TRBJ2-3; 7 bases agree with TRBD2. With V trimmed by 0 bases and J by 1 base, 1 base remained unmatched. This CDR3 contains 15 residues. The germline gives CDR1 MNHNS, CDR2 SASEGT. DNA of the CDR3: TGTGCCAGCAGTGAAGCGGCGGGGGGCACAGATACGCAGTATTTT. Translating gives CASSEAAGGTDTQYF.

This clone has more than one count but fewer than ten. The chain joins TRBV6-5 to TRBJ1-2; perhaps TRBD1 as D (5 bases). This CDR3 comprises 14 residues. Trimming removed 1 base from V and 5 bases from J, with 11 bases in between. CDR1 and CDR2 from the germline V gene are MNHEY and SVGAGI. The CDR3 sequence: CASSYLSGGYGYTF. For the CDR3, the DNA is TGTGCCAGCAGTTACTTAAGCGGGGGATATGGCTACACCTTC.

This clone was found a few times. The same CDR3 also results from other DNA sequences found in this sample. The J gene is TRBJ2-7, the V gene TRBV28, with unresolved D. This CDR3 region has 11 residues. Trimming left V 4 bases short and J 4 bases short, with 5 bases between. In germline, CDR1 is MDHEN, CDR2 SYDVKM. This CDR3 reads CASSSPYEQYF. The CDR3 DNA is TGTGCCAGCAGTTCCCCTTACGAGCAGTACTTC.

The CDR3 DNA reads TGTGCCAGCAGTCCAGTAAAGAGGCCCTCTGGAAACACCATATATTTT. Its translation is CASSPVKRPSGNTIYF. The chain employs TRBV28 and TRBJ1-3; no clear D. The germline gives CDR1 MDHEN, CDR2 SYDVKM. CDR3 length: 16 amino acids. Between the trimmed V and J ends, which lost 5 bases and 0 bases, there was a span of 14 bases. Filled out from reference TRBV28 and TRBJ1-3, the complete variable domain reads DVKVTQSSRYLVKRTGEKVFLECVQDMDHENMFWYRQDPGLGLRLIYFSYDVKMKEKGDIPEGYSVSREKKERFSLILESASTNQTSMYLCASSPVKRPSGNTIYFGEGSWLTVV.

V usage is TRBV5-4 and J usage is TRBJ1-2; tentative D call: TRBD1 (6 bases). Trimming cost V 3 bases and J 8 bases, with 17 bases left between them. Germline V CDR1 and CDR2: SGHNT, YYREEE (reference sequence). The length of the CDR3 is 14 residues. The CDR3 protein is CASSYRGGPLGYTF. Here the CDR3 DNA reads TGTGCCAGCAGCTATCGAGGGGGACCGCTGGGCTACACCTTC.

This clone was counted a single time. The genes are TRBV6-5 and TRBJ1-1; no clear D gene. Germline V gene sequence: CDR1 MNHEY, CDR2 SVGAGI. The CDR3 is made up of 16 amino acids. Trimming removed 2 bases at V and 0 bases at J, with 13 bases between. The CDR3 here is CASSYDWERMNTEAFF. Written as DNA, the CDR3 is TGTGCCAGCAGTTACGATTGGGAGCGGATGAACACTGAAGCTTTCTTT.

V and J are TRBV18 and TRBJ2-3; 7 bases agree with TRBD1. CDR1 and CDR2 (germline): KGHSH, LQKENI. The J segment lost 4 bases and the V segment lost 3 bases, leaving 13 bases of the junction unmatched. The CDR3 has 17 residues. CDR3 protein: CASSPLRGLAVSDTQYF. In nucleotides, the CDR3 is TGTGCCAGCTCACCCCTGAGGGGGCTAGCAGTTTCAGATACGCAGTATTTT.

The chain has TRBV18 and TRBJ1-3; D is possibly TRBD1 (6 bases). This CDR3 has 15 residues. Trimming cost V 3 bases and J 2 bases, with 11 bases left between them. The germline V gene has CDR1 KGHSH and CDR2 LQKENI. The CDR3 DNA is TGTGCCAGCTCACCCGGGCCAGGGGCTGGAAACACCATATATTTT. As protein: CASSPGPGAGNTIYF.

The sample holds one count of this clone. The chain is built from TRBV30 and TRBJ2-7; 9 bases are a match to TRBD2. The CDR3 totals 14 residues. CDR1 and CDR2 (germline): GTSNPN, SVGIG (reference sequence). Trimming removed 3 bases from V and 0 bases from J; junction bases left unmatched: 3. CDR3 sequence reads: CAWSGSGSSYEQYF. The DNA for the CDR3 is TGTGCCTGGAGCGGTAGCGGGAGCTCCTACGAGCAGTACTTC. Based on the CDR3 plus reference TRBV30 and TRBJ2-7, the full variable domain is SQTIHQWPATLVQPVGSPLSLECTVEGTSNPNLYWYRQAAGRGLQLLFYSVGIGQISSEVPQNLSASRPQDRQFILSSKKLLLSDSGFYLCAWSGSGSSYEQYFGPGTRLTVT.

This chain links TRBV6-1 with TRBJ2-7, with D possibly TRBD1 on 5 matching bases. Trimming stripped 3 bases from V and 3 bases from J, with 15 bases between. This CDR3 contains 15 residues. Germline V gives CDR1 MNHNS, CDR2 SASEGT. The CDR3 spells CASSDQQVFHYEQYF. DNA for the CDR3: TGTGCCAGCAGTGATCAACAGGTTTTTCACTACGAGCAGTACTTC.

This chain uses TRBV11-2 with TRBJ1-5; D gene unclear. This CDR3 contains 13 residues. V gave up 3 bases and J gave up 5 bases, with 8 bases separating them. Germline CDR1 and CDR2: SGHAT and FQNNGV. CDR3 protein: CASSFTRDQPQHF. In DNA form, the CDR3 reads TGTGCCAGCAGCTTCACAAGGGATCAGCCCCAGCATTTT. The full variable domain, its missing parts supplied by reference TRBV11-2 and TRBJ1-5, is EAGVAQSPRYKIIEKRQSVAFWCNPISGHATLYWYQQILGQGPKLLIQFQNNGVVDDSQLPKDRFSAERLKGVDSTLKIQPAKLEDSAVYLCASSFTRDQPQHFGDGTRLSIL.

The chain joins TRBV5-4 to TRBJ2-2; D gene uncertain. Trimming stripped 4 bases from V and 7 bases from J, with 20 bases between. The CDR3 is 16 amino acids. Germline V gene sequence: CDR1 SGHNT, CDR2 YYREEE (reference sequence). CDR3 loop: CASSVKVGWQLGELFF. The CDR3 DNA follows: TGTGCCAGCAGCGTAAAAGTTGGATGGCAACTCGGGGAGCTGTTTTTT.